The entry below describes one TCR beta chain. These data originate in a study of blood T cell repertoires in COVID-19. Study as a whole: Italy, Spain and the United States were the sources of the convalescent and acute COVID-19 samples. PBMCs, B-cell-depleted T cells, or T cells provided the cDNA or gDNA that made up the material.

Measured with immunoSEQ multiplex PCR; TCRdb has only the in-frame clones, and not every one. The repertoire holds 85,000 to 90,000 clones, with 87% as singletons. Germline CDR1 LNHDA, CDR2 SQIVND (reference sequence). Between the trimmed V and J ends, which lost 3 bases and 0 bases, there was a span of 10 bases. This CDR3 is 15 amino acids long. The material sequenced was peripheral blood. This clonotype was sampled from a human donor in a cohort sampled during active COVID-19. The chain joins TRBV19 to TRBJ2-3; D is perhaps TRBD2 (5 bases). The CDR3 bases are TGTGCCAGTAGTATGCGGGCGGAAAGCACAGATACGCAGTATTTT. Amino acid sequence: CASSMRAESTDTQYF.